This T cell receptor (beta chain) was recorded in a study of CXCR3-negative and CXCR3-positive naive CD8 T cells. Study observations and caveats: TRB CDR3s of CXCR3-positive naive cells were more hydrophobic than those of CXCR3-negative naive cells. Both naive subsets, CXCR3-negative and CXCR3-positive, displayed similar TRBV-TRBJ usage, unlike memory cells.

UMI labels and 5' RACE were used to prepare the TRB cDNA libraries. For each CDR3 protein, TCRdb gives one entry from its re-call of the 5' RACE reads, without DNA. The ten most abundant clones cover about 0.71% of a sample with about 70,000 distinct CDR3 sequences. As regards this clonotype: The target antigen is unknown.

CDR1 is MDHEN, CDR2 SYDVKM, per germline. This CDR3 is built from 11 residues. Sample: naive CXCR3+ CD8+ T cells from blood. The subset denotes: CD45RO-CCR7+CD27+CD95- naive CD8+ T cells expressing CXCR3 (TNR3+). This TCR came from a human donor in good health. Some clones in this sample may be carry-over from other donors' samples. This chain joins TRBV28 and TRBJ1-5. This chain's CDR3 is CANLGRQPQHF.